This TCR beta chain is drawn from a study of identical twins. This clonotype came up a few times. Antigen unknown. Notes on the study in general: Models predicted less out-of-frame TCR alpha sharing in monozygotic twins than was found.

Template switching (which added a universal primer site) was used, and cDNA carried unique molecular identifiers. TCRdb fed the 5' RACE reads into MiXCR, producing one record per CDR3 protein. The sample has 500,000 to 650,000 distinct CDR3 sequences, less than 9% seen once. These data are also associated with another study on yellow fever vaccine responses in identical twins.

The material sequenced was PBMCs. The clonotype was recovered from a woman in her late teens or twenties in good health.

This CDR3 reads CASSLAGLAATYNEQFF. For the CDR3, the DNA is TGTGCCAGCAGTTTGGCGGGACTAGCGGCCACCTACAATGAGCAGTTCTTC. This chain uses TRBV12-3 or TRBV12-4 with TRBJ2-1, with 11 bases lining up with TRBD2. This CDR3 comprises 17 residues. Unmatched junction bases numbered 6, after V lost 3 bases and J lost 2 bases.